Below, 22 T cell receptor beta chains from the same sample are listed, as sequenced in a study of cytomegalovirus exposure and HLA in healthy donors. The data were produced by immunoSEQ multiplex PCR, yet TCRdb's version contains in-frame clones alone and is incomplete. The profile shows 50,000 to 70,000 clones, 90% to 95% of them singletons. Source material: PBMCs. The origin of the receptors is a young woman in good health and CMV-seropositive.

The chain has TRBV5-1 and TRBJ2-1, with 11 positions matching TRBD2. Germline CDR1 SGHRS, CDR2 YFSETQ. J gave up 5 bases and V 5 bases, and 6 bases lay outside the gene matches. This CDR3 has 15 residues. The CDR3 bases are TGCGCCAGCAGAGTAGGGACTAGCGGCCACAATGAGCAGTTCTTC. Translating gives CASRVGTSGHNEQFF. Full variable domain (remainder filled in from reference TRBV5-1 and TRBJ2-1): KAGVTQTPRYLIKTRGQQVTLSCSPISGHRSVSWYQQTPGQGLQFLFEYFSETQRNKGNFPGRFSGRQFSNSRSEMNVSTLELGDSALYLCASRVGTSGHNEQFFGPGTRLTVL.

The chain links TRBV4-3 to TRBJ2-7; D not resolved. V lost 0 bases and J 4 bases, leaving 10 bases between the germline ends. CDR1 is LGHNA, CDR2 YSLEER, per germline. The CDR3 is 14 amino acids. This chain's CDR3 is CASSQDLPDYEQYF. CDR3 nucleotide sequence: TGCGCCAGCAGCCAAGATCTCCCAGATTACGAGCAGTACTTC.

V is TRBV6-1 and J is TRBJ1-5, with unresolved D. Trimming took 8 bases from V and 3 from J, leaving 11 bases between them. Germline CDR1 reads MNHNS; CDR2 reads SASEGT. The CDR3 has 13 amino acids. The CDR3 spells CASAREYNQPQHF. For the CDR3, the DNA is TGTGCCAGCGCACGAGAGTACAATCAGCCCCAGCATTTT.

The table lists this clone with a count of one. The chain is built from TRBV19 and TRBJ1-1; TRBD1 aligns across 8 bases. This CDR3 spans 15 amino acids. With V trimmed by 6 bases and J by 1 base, 7 bases remained unmatched. The V gene's germline CDR1 is LNHDA and CDR2 SQIVND (reference sequence). The CDR3 here is CASSSGTGANTEAFF. CDR3 bases: TGTGCCAGTAGCTCCGGGACAGGAGCGAACACTGAAGCTTTCTTT.

The chain combines TRBV7-9 with TRBJ2-1; TRBD2 agrees at 14 bases. Unmatched junction bases numbered 4, after V lost 5 bases and J lost 7 bases. The CDR3 contains 15 residues. Germline values: CDR1 SEHNR, CDR2 FQNEAQ (reference sequence). CDR3 sequence: CASSRLAGGLNEQFF. The CDR3 region has the DNA TGTGCCAGCAGCCGACTAGCGGGGGGGCTTAATGAGCAGTTCTTC.

This chain links TRBV7-9 with TRBJ2-5, with a tentative D call TRBD2 (6 bases). The CDR3 spans 17 residues. Trimming took off 5 bases at V and 3 bases at J, with 22 bases between the two ends. Germline assignment: CDR1 SEHNR and CDR2 FQNEAQ (reference sequence). Here the CDR3 DNA reads TGTGCCAGCAGCACGGGACTTTGGGACCCTAGAGAAGAGACCCAGTACTTC. This codes for CASSTGLWDPREETQYF.

V and J are TRBV27 and TRBJ2-5; TRBD2 agrees at 7 bases. Germline V CDR1 and CDR2: MNHEY, SMNVEV (reference sequence). Losses at the gene ends were 5 bases for V and 3 bases for J; bases not matched to a gene: 9. This CDR3 contains 15 residues. This CDR3 reads CASSDLAEREETQYF. The CDR3 DNA follows: TGTGCCAGCAGTGACCTAGCGGAAAGAGAAGAGACCCAGTACTTC.

The table lists this clone with a count of one. The chain has TRBV19 and TRBJ2-3; 8 nucleotides line up with TRBD2. The CDR3 is 15 residues long. Germline V CDR1 and CDR2: LNHDA, SQIVND (reference sequence). Unmatched junction bases numbered 8, after V lost 3 bases and J lost 6 bases. The DNA for the CDR3 is TGTGCCAGTAGTATTACTAGCGGTGACTTTGATACGCAGTATTTT. Its translation is CASSITSGDFDTQYF.

CDR3 protein: CASSPAADTQYF. In DNA, the CDR3 is TGTGCCAGCAGCCCGGCGGCAGATACGCAGTATTTT. This chain joins TRBV28 and TRBJ2-3, with D uncertain. Germline CDR1 MDHEN, CDR2 SYDVKM. V was shortened by 6 bases and J by 4 bases, with 8 bases between the two germline ends. CDR3 length equals 12 residues.

The chain is built from TRBV9 and TRBJ2-1; 7 positions agree with TRBD2. Germline trimming cut 0 bases from V and 2 bases from J; bases unmatched to any gene: 2. The CDR3 runs 15 residues. Germline V CDR1 and CDR2: SGDLS, YYNGEE. Here the CDR3 reads CASSVGGGTYNEQFF. DNA of the CDR3: TGTGCCAGCAGCGTAGGCGGGGGAACCTACAATGAGCAGTTCTTC.

V gene TRBV13 combines with J gene TRBJ1-1; weak D call: TRBD1 (5 bases). V lost 9 bases, J lost 11 bases, and 22 bases lay in between. CDR1 is PRHDT, CDR2 FYEKMQ, per germline (reference sequence). This CDR3 region has 13 residues. The CDR3 here is CASSGEGGRMAFF. Here the CDR3 DNA reads TGTGCCAGTTCGGGGGAGGGCGGCCGAATGGCTTTCTTT.

The chain couples TRBV15 to TRBJ2-1; D possibly corresponds to TRBD1 (5 bases). CDR3 length equals 15 residues. V was pared by 1 base and J by 8 bases, with 15 bases between. The germline V gene has CDR1 LNHNV and CDR2 YYDKDF (reference sequence). CDR3 region: CATSRGNQGADEQFF. The DNA for the CDR3 is TGTGCCACCAGCAGAGGGAATCAGGGCGCGGATGAGCAGTTCTTC.

V gene TRBV28 combines with J gene TRBJ2-7, with 9 bases lining up with TRBD1. This CDR3 is built from 15 residues. J lost 3 bases, V lost 6 bases, and 9 bases had no gene match. Germline V gene data show CDR1 as MDHEN and CDR2 as SYDVKM. The CDR3 sequence: CASRRGTGLDYEQYF. CDR3 bases: TGTGCCAGCAGGAGGGGGACAGGGCTTGACTACGAGCAGTACTTC.

The V gene is TRBV5-1, the J gene TRBJ1-2, with a tentative D call TRBD1 (5 bases). The germline gives CDR1 SGHRS, CDR2 YFSETQ. V was shortened by 0 bases and J by 4 bases, with 16 bases between the two germline ends. This CDR3 is 16 amino acids long. The CDR3 reads CASSLAQGARVYGYTF. Written as DNA, the CDR3 is TGCGCCAGCAGCTTGGCCCAAGGGGCTCGAGTCTATGGCTACACCTTC.

V is TRBV5-4 and J is TRBJ1-2, with 7 bases lining up with TRBD1. Germline V gives CDR1 SGHNT, CDR2 YYREEE (reference sequence). The CDR3 sequence is 12 residues long. The junction had 1 base not matched to a gene; V was cut back by 2 bases and J by 6 bases. The CDR3 spells CASSFDRDGYTF. DNA for the CDR3: TGTGCCAGCAGCTTTGACAGGGATGGCTACACCTTC.

J is TRBJ1-3 and V is TRBV10-3; D not resolved. The CDR3 totals 16 residues. Germline loops: CDR1 ENHRY, CDR2 SYGVKD. V lost 1 base and J lost 0, with 10 bases in between. The DNA of the CDR3 is TGTGCCATCAGTGAGTTCCAGGTTTCCTCTGGAAACACCATATATTTT. Translating it yields CAISEFQVSSGNTIYF.

The rearrangement links TRBV30 to TRBJ1-6; the D gene is possibly TRBD1 (5 bases). V was cut by 1 base and J by 9 bases, with 7 bases left in between. The CDR3 is 12 amino acids. CDR1 is GTSNPN and CDR2 is SVGIG in the germline V gene (reference sequence). The CDR3 DNA reads TGTGCCTGGAGTGAGGGGTTTTCACCCCTCCACTTT. It codes for CAWSEGFSPLHF.

The J gene is TRBJ2-2, the V gene TRBV25-1; 7 positions agree with TRBD1. The length of the CDR3 is 15 residues. Germline V gene data show CDR1 as MGHDK and CDR2 as SYGVNS. The junction had 7 bases not matched to a gene; V was cut back by 5 bases and J by 4 bases. The chain's CDR3 is CASSNPGTATGELFF. For the CDR3, the DNA is TGTGCCAGCAGTAACCCCGGGACAGCCACCGGGGAGCTGTTTTTT.

The table lists this clone with a count of one. The V call is TRBV25-1, the J call TRBJ2-1; D gene ambiguous. Germline CDR1 and CDR2: MGHDK and SYGVNS. The length of the CDR3 is 16 residues. The germline V and J ends were trimmed by 1 base and 1 base, with 11 bases remaining between them. The CDR3, as DNA: TGTGCCAGCAGTGAATTGTCCGGGTATTCCTACAATGAGCAGTTCTTC. Translated: CASSELSGYSYNEQFF. Based on the CDR3 plus reference TRBV25-1 and TRBJ2-1, the full variable domain is EADIYQTPRYLVIGTGKKITLECSQTMGHDKMYWYQQDPGMELHLIHYSYGVNSTEKGDLSSESTVSRIRTEHFPLTLESARPSHTSQYLCASSELSGYSYNEQFFGPGTRLTVL.

CDR3 sequence reads: CASSRQGETDYEQYF. CDR3 nucleotides: TGTGCCAGCAGCCGACAGGGGGAGACGGACTACGAGCAGTACTTC. The chain links TRBV28 to TRBJ2-7; 9 positions match TRBD1. Germline CDR1 and CDR2: MDHEN and SYDVKM. V was clipped by 6 bases and J by 3 bases; unmatched bases: 9. The CDR3 loop spans 15 amino acids.

The chain couples TRBV15 to TRBJ2-1; TRBD1 matches at 8 bases. J lost 6 bases, V lost 0 bases, and 1 base had no gene match. Germline CDR1 and CDR2: LNHNV and YYDKDF (reference sequence). The CDR3 loop spans 14 amino acids. This CDR3 is CATSRDRGPNEQFF. Here the CDR3 DNA reads TGTGCCACCAGCAGAGACAGGGGGCCCAATGAGCAGTTCTTC.

This clone has just one count. This rearrangement joins TRBV7-3 to TRBJ1-2; 7 nucleotides align to TRBD1. Germline CDR1 reads SGHTA; CDR2 reads FQGTGA. V dropped 5 bases and J dropped 9; count of bases not matched to a gene: 9. The CDR3 spans 13 residues. CDR3 region: CASSHIDRESYTF. The CDR3 region has the DNA TGTGCCAGCAGCCATATCGACAGGGAGAGCTACACCTTC. Together with reference TRBV7-3 and TRBJ1-2, the CDR3 gives the full variable domain: GAGVSQTPSNKVTEKGKYVELRCDPISGHTALYWYRQSLGQGPEFLIYFQGTGAADDSGLPNDRFFAVRPEGSVSTLKIQRTERGDSAVYLCASSHIDRESYTFGSGTRLTVV.